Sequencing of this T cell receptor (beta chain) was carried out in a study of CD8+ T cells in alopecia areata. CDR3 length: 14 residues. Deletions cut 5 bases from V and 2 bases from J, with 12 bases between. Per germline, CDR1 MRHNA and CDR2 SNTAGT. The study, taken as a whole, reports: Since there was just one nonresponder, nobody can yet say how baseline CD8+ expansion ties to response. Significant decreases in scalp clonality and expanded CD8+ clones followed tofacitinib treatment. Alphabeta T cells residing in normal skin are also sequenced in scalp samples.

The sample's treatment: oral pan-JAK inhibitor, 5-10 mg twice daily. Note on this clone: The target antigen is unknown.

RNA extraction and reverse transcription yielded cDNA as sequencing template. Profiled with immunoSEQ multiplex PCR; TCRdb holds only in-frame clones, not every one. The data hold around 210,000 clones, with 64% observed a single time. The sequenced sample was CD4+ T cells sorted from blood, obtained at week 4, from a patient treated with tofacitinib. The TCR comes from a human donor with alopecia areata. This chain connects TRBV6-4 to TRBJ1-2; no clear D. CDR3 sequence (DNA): TGTGCCAGCAGTCCTTCGAACGTAAACTATGGCTACACCTTC. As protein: CASSPSNVNYGYTF.